The clone carrying this T cell receptor (beta chain) was seen a few times. Antigen specificity is unknown. The sample comes from a study of T cell repertoires in cytomegalovirus infection. Study overall: The authors used CMV epitopes that were HLA-C-restricted (recently identified) and HLA-B-restricted (well studied). Public TCR beta signatures marked donors with CMV infection and the matching HLA. Study observations and caveats: The ex vivo response showed dominance by HLA-C-restricted CMV-specific TCR beta clonotypes. Totalled public TCR beta family frequency picked out people who carried CMV plus the relevant HLA.

TCRdb analysed the reads with MiXCR anew, one entry per CDR3 protein. The top ten hold roughly two fifths of the sample, which has hundreds of thousands of distinct CDR3 sequences, about 44% seen once. The ends were cut back, 5 bases at V and 4 bases at J, with 14 bases in the middle. The germline gives CDR1 SGHAT, CDR2 FQDESV (reference sequence). The CDR3 length is 14 residues. This sequence was found in a human donor in good health (CMV status not recorded). Some clones in this sample may be carry-over from other donors' samples. This specimen was cultured PBMCs, taken from culture after CMV antigen stimulation. The V and J genes are TRBV11-1 and TRBJ1-1, with D perhaps TRBD1 (5 bases). The CDR3: CASSPHQGGTEAFF. The CDR3, as DNA: TGTGCCAGCAGCCCTCATCAGGGCGGCACTGAAGCTTTCTTT.